This T cell receptor (beta chain) emerged from a study of blood T cell repertoires in COVID-19. The overall study: Researchers got acute and convalescent COVID-19 samples from the United States, Italy and Spain. From T cells, B-cell-depleted T cells, or PBMCs came the material, which was cDNA or gDNA.

Germline V gene data show CDR1 as SEHNR and CDR2 as FQNEAQ (reference sequence). This CDR3 contains 16 residues. V dropped 5 bases and J dropped 4; count of bases not matched to a gene: 13. Methods used by the authors: By means of reference gene primer amplification, nucleated cell counts were estimated. TCRdb's copy holds only in-frame clones and misses some; the assay was immunoSEQ multiplex PCR. V and J calls and clone size come straight from that table; D and trimming were deduced from the DNA. The table records some 83,000 clones, 87% of them present only once. The gene calls are TRBV7-9 and TRBJ1-2, with 7 bases that match TRBD1. The clonotype was recovered from a woman over 75 with active or convalescent COVID-19. Sequencing used peripheral blood. CDR3 loop: CASSPLPGQGGYGYTF. CDR3 nucleotide sequence: TGTGCCAGCAGCCCCCTTCCGGGCCAGGGGGGCTATGGCTACACCTTC. The entire variable domain, with the rest obtained from reference TRBV7-9 and TRBJ1-2, is as follows: DTGVSQNPRHKITKRGQNVTFRCDPISEHNRLYWYRQTLGQGPEFLTYFQNEAQLEKSRLLSDRFSAERPKGSFSTLEIQRTEQGDSAMYLCASSPLPGQGGYGYTFGSGTRLTVV.